Following are 5 T cell receptor beta chains from one sample sequenced in a study of blood T cell repertoires in COVID-19. Data came from immunoSEQ multiplex PCR; TCRdb stores just in-frame clones and leaves some out. Of around 190,000 clones detected, roughly 80% appear once; the ten largest clones hold around 12%. Sequencing used peripheral blood. These receptors were taken from a woman aged 45-59 years with acute or convalescent COVID-19.

V and J are TRBV18 and TRBJ2-3; 11 nucleotides agree with TRBD2. This CDR3 is built from 17 residues. V shed 2 bases and J 0 bases; nucleotides not matched to a gene: 4. The germline gives CDR1 KGHSH, CDR2 LQKENI. The CDR3 DNA sequence: TGTGCCAGCTCACCAACTAGCGGGGGTCCTAGCACAGATACGCAGTATTTT. It translates to CASSPTSGGPSTDTQYF.

This clone was seen only a few times. V is TRBV7-2 and J is TRBJ1-2, with D possibly matching TRBD1 (5 bases). There are 13 residues in the CDR3. Trimming took 4 bases from V and 8 from J, leaving 14 bases between them. The germline V gene has CDR1 SGHTA and CDR2 FQGNSA. The CDR3 protein is CASSSHVGLGYTF. DNA for the CDR3: TGTGCCAGCAGCTCCCATGTGGGGCTAGGCTACACCTTC.

The chain links TRBV28 to TRBJ1-1; D ambiguous. Germline assignment: CDR1 MDHEN and CDR2 SYDVKM. This CDR3 region has 14 residues. V gave up 2 bases and J gave up 7 bases, with 14 bases separating them. The CDR3 DNA reads TGTGCCAGCAGTTTAGCGGGTTCCCTCCGTGAAGCTTTCTTT. Residues: CASSLAGSLREAFF.

The gene calls are TRBV6-5 and TRBJ1-3; possibly TRBD1 for D (5 bases). Deletions cut 6 bases from V and 0 bases from J, with 12 bases between. CDR1 and CDR2 (germline): MNHEY, SVGAGI. The CDR3 length is 15 residues. The CDR3 DNA is TGTGCCAGCAGGGGGGACTCGAGCTCTGGAAACACCATATATTTT. It specifies CASRGDSSSGNTIYF.

J is TRBJ2-1 and V is TRBV10-1; D perhaps matches TRBD1 (6 bases). The V end lost 3 bases, the J end lost 1 base, and 7 bases lay between the germline ends. The CDR3 spans 14 residues. Germline V gene lookup returns CDR1 WNHNN and CDR2 SYGVQD (reference sequence). The CDR3 protein is CASSEGGSYNEQFF. CDR3 nucleotides: TGCGCCAGCAGTGAAGGGGGATCCTACAATGAGCAGTTCTTC.